This entry concerns a single TCR beta chain. Germline V gene lookup returns CDR1 SGHTA and CDR2 FQGNSA. The CDR3 totals 15 residues. Losses at the gene ends were 1 base for V and 3 bases for J; bases not matched to a gene: 3. Using immunoSEQ multiplex PCR, the repertoire was profiled, and TCRdb retains in-frame clones only, with some absent. The table shows 200,000 to 250,000 clones, with around 90% occurring only once. This specimen belongs to a study of blood T cell repertoires in COVID-19. Study as a whole: Donors in the United States, Italy and Spain gave samples during acute or convalescent COVID-19. T cells, B-cell-depleted T cells, or PBMCs provided the cDNA or gDNA that served as material.

Participants were aged about 18 to 89 years from about two dozen US areas. Membership in each cohort depended on participant-reported clinical history. Sequencing input: PBMCs or T cells enriched from blood (not recorded which). The chain links TRBV7-2 to TRBJ1-5; 7 positions agree with TRBD1. The TCR originated in a woman in her 30s with acute COVID-19. For the CDR3, the DNA is TGTGCCAGCAGCTTAGGGGGGACAGTCAATCAGCCCCAGCATTTT. Residues: CASSLGGTVNQPQHF.